These T cell receptor beta chains were read from a single sample in a study of CD8 T cells in ankylosing spondylitis. MiXCR, applied by TCRdb to the 5' RACE reads, yields one record per CDR3 protein. This table holds about 220,000 distinct CDR3 sequences, about 7% found once. Material: blood, either unsorted or a sorted T cell fraction (not recorded which). The receptors come from a male donor with ankylosing spondylitis. Each CDR3 is given with its conserved first and last residue. The D gene is left open where the match is weak. The size of a clone is reported for some rows only, either as once, few or many, or as a class for expanded clones.

size	V	J	D	length	CDR3	DNA
few	TRBV6-1	TRBJ2-7	.	14	CASSGYRNSYEQYF	TGTGCCAGCAGCGGGTACAGGAACTCCTACGAGCAGTACTTC
many	TRBV20-1	TRBJ2-3	.	12	CSARDGSHTQYF	TGCAGTGCTAGAGATGGATCTCATACGCAGTATTTT
few	TRBV12-3/TRBV12-4	TRBJ2-7	TRBD2	17	CASRKGLAGGPLYEQYF	TGTGCCAGCAGGAAGGGACTAGCGGGAGGGCCGCTCTACGAGCAGTACTTC
.	TRBV27	TRBJ2-3	.	13	CASRSSRTDTQYF	TGTGCCAGCCGTTCTTCACGCACAGATACGCAGTATTTT
many	TRBV4-3	TRBJ1-2	.	13	CASSQDGRVGYTF	TGCGCCAGCAGCCAAGATGGTCGGGTAGGCTACACCTTC
many	TRBV28	TRBJ2-2	TRBD1	16	CASSLADRVNTGELFF	TGTGCCAGCAGTTTAGCGGACAGGGTGAACACCGGGGAGCTGTTTTTT
.	TRBV4-3	TRBJ2-1	.	16	CASSQAKGDGYNEQFF	TGCGCCAGCAGCCAAGCTAAAGGGGACGGATACAATGAGCAGTTCTTC
many	TRBV5-1	TRBJ2-7	TRBD2	15	CASSPLGGPKYEQYF	TGCGCCAGCAGCCCCTTGGGAGGGCCGAAATACGAGCAGTACTTC
few	TRBV18	TRBJ2-7	TRBD1	16	CASSQLGTGGTYEQYF	TGTGCCAGCTCACAATTAGGGACAGGGGGAACCTACGAGCAGTACTTC
many	TRBV7-2	TRBJ2-7	TRBD1	15	CASSLRTGEFYEQYF	TGTGCCAGCAGCCTACGGACAGGGGAATTTTACGAGCAGTACTTC
many	TRBV19	TRBJ2-1	.	15	CASSISESPYNEQFF	TGTGCCAGTAGTATTTCTGAGAGTCCCTACAATGAGCAGTTCTTC
once	TRBV2	TRBJ2-5	.	12	CTSEGHAETQYF	TGTACCAGCGAGGGCCACGCAGAGACCCAGTACTTC
once	TRBV20-1	TRBJ2-5	TRBD1	13	CSARGQGQETQYF	TGCAGTGCTAGAGGACAGGGCCAAGAGACCCAGTACTTC
many	TRBV6-1	TRBJ2-1	.	14	CASSYKESYNEQFF	TGTGCCAGCTCGTACAAGGAGTCCTACAATGAGCAGTTCTTC
.	TRBV6-2/TRBV6-3	TRBJ2-7	TRBD2	16	CASSFSGTSGTYEQYF	TGTGCCAGCAGTTTTAGCGGGACTAGCGGAACCTACGAGCAGTACTTC